These 22 T cell receptor beta chains came from one sample sequenced in a study of blood T cell repertoires in COVID-19. Clones were sequenced by immunoSEQ multiplex PCR, and TCRdb holds only the in-frame ones, with some missing. The data contain 150,000 to 200,000 clones, over 75% of them singletons. The sample comprised peripheral blood. These receptors all come from a man between 45 and 60 years old with acute or convalescent COVID-19.

CDR3 nucleotides: TGTGCCAGCAGCTTATCAGGGGCAGGTGAAAAACTGTTTTTT. Its translation is CASSLSGAGEKLFF. J is TRBJ1-4 and V is TRBV7-9, with a tentative D call TRBD1 (6 bases). V dropped 2 bases and J dropped 7 bases, with 11 bases sitting between them. The CDR3 totals 14 residues. Germline loops: CDR1 SEHNR, CDR2 FQNEAQ (reference sequence).

The J gene is TRBJ2-7, the V gene TRBV3-1 (or the pseudogene TRBV3-2); no reliable D call. CDR1 LGHDT and CDR2 YNNKEL come from the germline V gene (reference sequence). The CDR3 runs 12 residues. V lost 1 base, J lost 3 bases, and 4 bases lay in between. This CDR3 reads CASSQAVYEQYF. Written as DNA, the CDR3 is TGTGCCAGCAGCCAAGCCGTCTACGAGCAGTACTTC.

The chain is built from TRBV28 and TRBJ2-3; 11 bases map to TRBD2. V lost 2 bases, J lost 0 bases, and 7 bases stayed unmatched. The CDR3 length is 18 residues. Germline assignment: CDR1 MDHEN and CDR2 SYDVKM. This CDR3 is CASSLELAGVLSTDTQYF. DNA of the CDR3: TGTGCCAGCAGTTTAGAACTAGCGGGAGTCTTGAGCACAGATACGCAGTATTTT.

Of note for this clone: This same CDR3 is encoded by further DNA sequences in the sample. The V gene is TRBV28, the J gene TRBJ2-2; a possible D gene is TRBD2 (6 bases). CDR1 is MDHEN and CDR2 is SYDVKM in the germline V gene. The CDR3 totals 15 residues. V shed 3 bases and J shed 2 bases, with 10 bases lying between them. CDR3 loop: CASSLGGANTGELFF. CDR3 nucleotide sequence: TGTGCCAGCAGTTTGGGGGGTGCAAACACCGGGGAGCTGTTTTTT.

The J gene is TRBJ1-2, the V gene TRBV25-1; a possible D gene is TRBD1 (5 bases). Trimming cost V 5 bases and J 7 bases, with 20 bases left between them. CDR3 length: 15 residues. Germline V lookup: CDR1 MGHDK, CDR2 SYGVNS. The CDR3 loop reads CASSPGFGGSGGYTF. For the CDR3, the DNA is TGTGCCAGCAGTCCAGGGTTCGGGGGATCGGGTGGCTACACCTTC.

The V and J genes are TRBV19 and TRBJ1-5; TRBD1 might be the D (5 bases). Germline V gene data show CDR1 as LNHDA and CDR2 as SQIVND (reference sequence). With 4 bases removed from V and 8 bases from J, the gap between germline ends came to 18 bases. The length of the CDR3 is 15 residues. The CDR3 coding sequence is TGTGCCAGTAGTAAACAGGTGCTCGGGGGGGAGCCCCAGCATTTT. Its protein product is CASSKQVLGGEPQHF.

The rearrangement uses TRBV7-8 and TRBJ1-5; the match to TRBD1 covers 9 bases. Unmatched junction bases numbered 3, after V lost 0 bases and J lost 6 bases. Looked up from germline, CDR1 is SGHVS and CDR2 is FQNEAQ. The CDR3 sequence is 15 residues long. The CDR3, as DNA: TGTGCCAGCAGCTTAGCGGGACAGGGTGGTCAGCCCCAGCATTTT. Encoded protein: CASSLAGQGGQPQHF.

The rearrangement uses TRBV28 and TRBJ2-5, with 8 nucleotides matching TRBD1. V dropped 7 bases and J dropped 1; count of bases not matched to a gene: 5. Germline CDR1 MDHEN, CDR2 SYDVKM. This CDR3 is 14 amino acids long. The CDR3, as DNA: TGTGCCAGCACCCCAGGGGGCCGCCAAGAGACCCAGTACTTC. Translation: CASTPGGRQETQYF.

This chain joins TRBV5-1 and TRBJ1-2, with 12 bases fitting TRBD1. This CDR3 contains 15 residues. Germline CDR1 reads SGHRS; CDR2 reads YFSETQ. V shed 4 bases, J shed 4 bases, and the junction held 5 bases outside the gene matches. This CDR3 reads CASSPGQGAVYGYTF. The CDR3 nucleotides are TGCGCCAGCAGCCCGGGACAGGGGGCCGTCTATGGCTACACCTTC.

This chain joins TRBV6-5 and TRBJ2-1; 7 nucleotides align to TRBD1. The CDR3 runs to 14 residues. With 0 bases clipped from V and 9 bases from J, the junction kept 5 bases outside the gene matches. Germline CDR1 reads MNHEY; CDR2 reads SVGAGI. This CDR3 is CASSYSTGWGEQFF. CDR3 DNA sequence: TGTGCCAGCAGTTACTCGACAGGGTGGGGTGAGCAGTTCTTC.

This chain connects TRBV7-9 to TRBJ2-7, with TRBD2 as a possible D gene (7 bases). The CDR3 totals 16 residues. Germline assignment: CDR1 SEHNR and CDR2 FQNEAQ (reference sequence). V dropped 5 bases and J dropped 5 bases, with 22 bases sitting between them. DNA of the CDR3: TGTGCCAGCAGCCCGAGGGGGGGAAAGGGACTCCACGAGCAGTACTTC. Protein product: CASSPRGGKGLHEQYF.

The chain employs TRBV9 and TRBJ2-3; 12 bases line up with TRBD2. Germline lookup yields CDR1 SGDLS and CDR2 YYNGEE. CDR3 length equals 16 residues. The trim removed 1 base at V and 4 bases at J, leaving 4 bases unmatched. The CDR3 nucleotides are TGTGCCAGCAGCGTACTAGCGGGGGGGCTATCAGATACGCAGTATTTT. It is translated as CASSVLAGGLSDTQYF.

The rearrangement links TRBV5-4 to TRBJ1-1, with TRBD1 as a possible D gene (5 bases). This CDR3 spans 15 amino acids. The V gene's germline CDR1 is SGHNT and CDR2 YYREEE (reference sequence). Trimming removed 3 bases from V and 2 bases from J, with 14 bases in between. For the CDR3, the DNA is TGTGCCAGCAGCTCCCCTGACAGTCCCAACACTGAAGCTTTCTTT. Its translation: CASSSPDSPNTEAFF.

This chain connects TRBV4-3 to TRBJ2-1, with a weak D call TRBD2 (5 bases). CDR1 and CDR2 (germline): LGHNA, YSLEER. This CDR3 is 14 amino acids long. V lost 1 base, J lost 9 bases, and 13 bases lay in between. Written as DNA, the CDR3 is TGCGCCAGCAGCCAAGGAGGCGGGCACGGTGAGCAGTTCTTC. Its protein is CASSQGGGHGEQFF.

The chain has TRBV27 and TRBJ1-1; possibly TRBD1 for D (5 bases). Per the germline V gene, CDR1 is MNHEY and CDR2 is SMNVEV (reference sequence). Trimming took off 4 bases at V and 3 bases at J, with 12 bases between the two ends. The CDR3 contains 14 residues. CDR3 sequence (DNA): TGTGCCAGCAGTTGGGGGGGATGGGACACTGAAGCTTTCTTT. Translating gives CASSWGGWDTEAFF.

The V gene is TRBV30, the J gene TRBJ1-1; TRBD1 matches 7 bases. The germline gives CDR1 GTSNPN, CDR2 SVGIG (reference sequence). Trimming took 1 base from V and 2 from J; bases not matched to a gene: 7. The CDR3 spans 15 residues. For the CDR3, the DNA is TGTGCCTGGAGTGCTAGACAGGGTCTAAACACTGAAGCTTTCTTT. This gives the protein CAWSARQGLNTEAFF. Using reference TRBV30 and TRBJ1-1 for the parts outside the CDR3, the full variable domain is SQTIHQWPATLVQPVGSPLSLECTVEGTSNPNLYWYRQAAGRGLQLLFYSVGIGQISSEVPQNLSASRPQDRQFILSSKKLLLSDSGFYLCAWSARQGLNTEAFFGQGTRLTVV.

The CDR3 loop reads CASSSPSKETQYF. The CDR3 nucleotides read TGTGCCAGCAGCTCCCCGAGCAAAGAGACCCAGTACTTC. The rearrangement links TRBV13 to TRBJ2-5, with D hard to call. The germline V gene has CDR1 PRHDT and CDR2 FYEKMQ (reference sequence). The CDR3 consists of 13 residues. V was clipped by 4 bases and J by 3 bases, with 9 bases between them.

The rearrangement links TRBV19 to TRBJ2-7, with 10 bases fitting TRBD1. V lost 5 bases and J lost 2; bases outside the gene matches: 3. This CDR3 contains 14 residues. Germline loops: CDR1 LNHDA, CDR2 SQIVND (reference sequence). The CDR3 DNA follows: TGTGCCAGTAGTCCCGGACAGGGGGCCTACGAGCAGTACGTC. Translated: CASSPGQGAYEQYV.

The gene calls are TRBV4-1 and TRBJ2-1; TRBD2 matches 10 bases. In germline, CDR1 is MGHRA, CDR2 YSYEKL. CDR3 length: 15 residues. Unmatched junction bases numbered 7, after V lost 2 bases and J lost 9 bases. The CDR3: CASSQLSGRAGEQFF. The CDR3 DNA is TGCGCCAGCAGCCAACTAAGCGGGAGGGCCGGTGAGCAGTTCTTC.

The CDR3 bases are TGTGCCAGCCAGCGGACAGAGGAGACCCAGTACTTC. It yields the protein CASQRTEETQYF. The chain joins TRBV3-1 (or the pseudogene TRBV3-2) to TRBJ2-5; D possibly corresponds to TRBD1 (6 bases). CDR3 size: 12 residues. Trimming took off 8 bases at V and 5 bases at J, with 12 bases between the two ends. CDR1 is LGHDT and CDR2 is YNNKEL in the germline V gene (reference sequence).

The genes are TRBV15 and TRBJ1-1, with 7 bases matching TRBD1. Germline V gene lookup returns CDR1 LNHNV and CDR2 YYDKDF (reference sequence). Trimming removed 1 base from V and 7 bases from J; junction bases left unmatched: 6. This CDR3 spans 14 amino acids. The CDR3 bases are TGTGCCACCAGCAGAGGTGCCGGGACAGTTGAAGCTTTCTTT. Protein sequence: CATSRGAGTVEAFF.

The rearrangement uses TRBV18 and TRBJ2-7; 7 positions match TRBD1. This CDR3 is built from 15 residues. The V segment lost 3 bases and the J segment 3 bases; nucleotides outside the gene matches: 8. The V gene's germline CDR1 is KGHSH and CDR2 LQKENI. Here the CDR3 reads CASSPGQIFNYEQYF. In DNA form, the CDR3 reads TGTGCCAGCTCACCGGGACAGATTTTCAACTACGAGCAGTACTTC.